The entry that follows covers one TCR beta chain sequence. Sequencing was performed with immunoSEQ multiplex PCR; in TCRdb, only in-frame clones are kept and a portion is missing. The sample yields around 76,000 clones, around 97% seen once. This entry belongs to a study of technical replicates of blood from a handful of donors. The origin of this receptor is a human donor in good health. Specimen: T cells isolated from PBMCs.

The CDR3 loop reads CAISGRTGVNTGELFF. The CDR3, as DNA: TGTGCCATCAGTGGAAGGACAGGGGTTAACACCGGGGAGCTGTTTTTT. The chain has TRBV10-3 and TRBJ2-2; TRBD1 matches at 9 bases. CDR3 length: 16 residues. J lost 2 bases, V lost 4 bases, and 5 bases had no gene match. CDR1 is ENHRY, CDR2 SYGVKD, per germline.